The TCR beta chain under discussion was sequenced for a study of blood T cell repertoires in COVID-19. At the level of the study: Samples representing acute and convalescent COVID-19 were sourced from the United States, Italy and Spain. PBMCs, B-cell-depleted T cells, or T cells were the source of the cDNA or gDNA that made up the material.

Under the authors' procedure: By means of reference gene primer amplification, nucleated cell counts were estimated. Profiled with immunoSEQ multiplex PCR; TCRdb holds only in-frame clones, not every one. The DNA gave D and trimming, while V, J and clone size come from that table. The table lists roughly 86,000 clones, 80% to 85% of them singletons. This CDR3 is 16 amino acids long. V was clipped by 0 bases and J by 3 bases; unmatched bases: 6. Germline assignment: CDR1 MNHEY and CDR2 SVGEGT. The chain links TRBV6-2 or TRBV6-3 to TRBJ2-7, with 9 bases identical to TRBD1. The clonotype comes from a man between 60 and 70 years old with acute or convalescent COVID-19. The sample consisted of peripheral blood. This chain's CDR3 is CASSYSTDRGVYEQYF. The CDR3 nucleotides read TGTGCCAGCAGTTACTCGACGGACAGGGGTGTCTACGAGCAGTACTTC.